This passage covers 2 T cell receptor beta chains from one sample sequenced in a study of T-cell reconstitution after alpha-beta-depleted transplantation in children (dated by TCRdb to 2016 to 2017). The receptor library was made with PCR. Sequencing instrument: Illumina HiSeq 2500. TCR library preparation used molecular barcoding, with unique molecular identifiers applied to normalize quantification of the TCRbeta repertoire. TCRdb passed the public sequencing reads through fastp at Q25 and MiXCR, retaining productive beta sequences. CDR3 protein sequences are deduplicated, and each keeps its most common genes and DNA. The sample includes more than 60,000 distinct CDR3 sequences, with 7% to 8% observed a single time. Clones ranked in the top ten supply less than 3% of the sample. The sample was PBMCs from the stem cell graft donor, taken from the stem cell graft. These receptors were taken from a human donor who donated a stem cell graft to a child with acute lymphoblastic leukemia.

This clonotype was found a few times. The CDR3 sequence is CASSQDLDNYGYTF. CDR3 DNA: TGTGCCAGCAGCCAAGATTTAGATAACTATGGCTACACCTTC. The chain is built from TRBV4-2 and TRBJ1-2; the D is unclear. With 0 bases removed from V and 1 base from J, the gap between germline ends came to 6 bases. Germline loops: CDR1 LGHNA, CDR2 YNFKEQ. CDR3 length: 14 amino acids.

This clonotype was seen ten or more times. This chain connects TRBV12-3 or TRBV12-4 to TRBJ1-1; D gene uncertain. There are 13 residues in the CDR3. V shed 9 bases and J shed 0 bases, with 11 bases lying between them. Here the CDR3 DNA reads TGTGCCAGTACGGGAAGCTTGAACACTGAAGCTTTCTTT. This codes for CASTGSLNTEAFF.